The rows below give T cell receptor beta chains drawn from one sample of a study of T cells after yellow fever vaccination. TCRdb analysed the 5' RACE reads with MiXCR anew, one entry per CDR3 protein. The sample holds some 22,000 distinct CDR3 sequences, roughly 5.5% seen once. The sample in question was PBMCs, either bulk or a sorted T-cell subset (CD4+, CD8+, memory, or dextramer-sorted; not recorded which), obtained about 49 days after the first yellow fever vaccination. The receptors originated from a man between 18 and 29 years old who received the YFV17D yellow fever vaccine. The CDR3 runs from the conserved cysteine through the conserved F or W.

J	V	CDR3
TRBJ2-7	TRBV11-2	CASSLIPGGEQYF
TRBJ2-1	TRBV7-2	CASSWTSGGGDEQFF
TRBJ2-1	TRBV7-3	CASSLIGGGAVNEQFF
TRBJ1-1	TRBV20-1	CSARGIIAGVSGNTEAFF
TRBJ2-1	TRBV12-3/TRBV12-4	CASSIDTSSYNEQFF
TRBJ2-2	TRBV29-1	CSAGKGGSGGELFF
TRBJ1-5	TRBV6-5	CASSYSDRAQPQHF
TRBJ1-1	TRBV11-1	CASSSGNRDMNTEAFF
TRBJ1-5	TRBV7-2	CASSPTGSNQPQHF
TRBJ2-3	TRBV4-2	CASSQSSGGVADTQYF
TRBJ1-5	TRBV3-1	CASSQDAGLDQPQHF
TRBJ2-2	TRBV19	CASRLGAGELFF
TRBJ2-2	TRBV18	CASSPPVRQGGTGELFF
TRBJ2-1	TRBV10-3	CAISTRDRGSFEFF
TRBJ1-4	TRBV18	CASSLGQSLGEKLFF
TRBJ2-5	TRBV12-3/TRBV12-4	CASSQIQETQYF
TRBJ1-1	TRBV20-1	CSAGVGTAKTTEAFF
TRBJ1-3	TRBV20-1	CSALAAVQGNTIYF
TRBJ2-1	TRBV20-1	CSARDILRGGRVNEQFF
TRBJ1-3	TRBV2	CASKGVYGNTIYF
TRBJ1-2	TRBV12-3/TRBV12-4	CASSLRHQMNGYTF
TRBJ2-1	TRBV29-1	CSFGAAGTGNEQFF
TRBJ2-2	TRBV18	CASSPEGITGELFF
TRBJ1-1	TRBV11-1	CASSLGANTEAFF
TRBJ2-7	TRBV7-8	CASSWTDTYEQYF
TRBJ2-7	TRBV30	CAWSEPHYEQYF
TRBJ1-5	TRBV15	CATSREEEQPQHF